Listed below are T cell receptor beta chains from one sample, sequenced in a study of control samples from healthy donors and cancer patients. Produced via immunoSEQ multiplex PCR; TCRdb's table is partial and in-frame only. The data contain 140,000 or so clones, approximately 91% of them singletons. Specimen: blood. All receptors come from a man aged 30 to 45 in good health. Both conserved end residues are part of each CDR3. The order of the fields is V gene, D gene, J gene, CDR3 DNA, CDR3 protein. D genes are given only for firm matches.

>TRBV20-1|NA|TRBJ2-2
TGCAGTGCTCGGATCACCGGGGAGCTGTTTTTT
CSARITGELFF
>TRBV6-1|NA|TRBJ1-1
TGTGCCAGCAGTGAGAGAGTTACAGGGACCACTGAAGCTTTCTTT
CASSERVTGTTEAFF
>TRBV28|NA|TRBJ2-1
TGTGCCAGCAGTTTAGGTGGGAGTATCTACAATGAGCAGTTCTTC
CASSLGGSIYNEQFF
>TRBV7-9|TRBD2|TRBJ2-1
TGTGCCAGCAGCTCAGAGGGACTAGCGGGGGGAGGTGAGCAGTTCTTC
CASSSEGLAGGGEQFF
>TRBV12-5|TRBD2|TRBJ2-3
TGTGCTAGTGGTTCCGGGACTACGGGACGCACAGATACGCAGTATTTT
CASGSGTTGRTDTQYF
>TRBV6-4|TRBD2|TRBJ2-1
TGTGCCAGCAGCCACGGACTAGCGGGGAGCTCCTACAATGAGCAGTTCTTC
CASSHGLAGSSYNEQFF
>TRBV5-1|NA|TRBJ1-4
TGCGCCAGCAGCTCGACAGTTGCAACTAATGAAAAACTGTTTTTT
CASSSTVATNEKLFF
>TRBV30|NA|TRBJ1-1
TGTGCCTGGAGTAGACCGTTCACTGAAGCTTTCTTT
CAWSRPFTEAFF
>TRBV21-1|NA|TRBJ1-2
TGTGCCAGCAGCAGACGGGGCACAGCCGACTATGGCTACACCTTC
CASSRRGTADYGYTF
>TRBV29-1|NA|TRBJ1-1
TGCAGCGTTGCAGGGGCAGGGAGAAACACTGAAGCTTTCTTT
CSVAGAGRNTEAFF